This is a list of T cell receptor beta chains from one sample in a study of graft-versus-host responses after intestinal transplantation. TCRdb's copy holds only in-frame clones and misses some; the assay was immunoSEQ multiplex PCR. Of approximately 70,000 clones in the sample, roughly 89% were seen once. Sequenced here: bone marrow, sampled 700 to 850 days after intestinal transplantation. These receptors came from a human patient who received an intestinal transplant, so some T cells may come from the graft donor. CDR3s include the opening cysteine and the closing phenylalanine or tryptophan. The order of the fields is V gene, CDR3 length, J gene, D gene, clone size, CDR3 DNA, CDR3 protein. The D gene is left open where the match is weak. Clone size is shown for a subset of rows, as once, few, many or a class of expanded clone.

TRBV15,19,TRBJ2-1,TRBD2,-,TGTGCCACCAGCAGAGTCGGGGGACTAGCGGGAGAAAGTGGGAATGAGCAGTTCTTC,CATSRVGGLAGESGNEQFF
TRBV5-1,14,TRBJ2-1,TRBD2,-,TGCGCCAGCAGCTTGGGCGGGGGAGGTGAGGAGCAGTTCTTC,CASSLGGGGEEQFF
TRBV28,16,TRBJ2-1,-,-,TGTGCCAGCAGTACCAAACAAGTGAGCTCCTACAATGAGCAGTTCTTC,CASSTKQVSSYNEQFF
TRBV7-9,17,TRBJ2-7,-,-,TGTGCCAGCAGCCCCGCCGCGGTGGGCAGGCGATCCTACGAGCAGTACTTC,CASSPAAVGRRSYEQYF
TRBV28,22,TRBJ2-3,TRBD2,-,TGTGCCAGCAGTTCTAACGGCTATCGCCCCCACCAGCGGGGGCCTCTGTCAGATACGCAGTATTTT,CASSSNGYRPHQRGPLSDTQYF
TRBV27,14,TRBJ2-2,-,once,TGTGCCAGCAGTTCTATTGACTACACCGGGGAGCTGTTTTTT,CASSSIDYTGELFF
TRBV28,16,TRBJ1-5,-,-,TGTGCCAGCAGTTCCGTAATAGGGGGATTTAACCAGCCCCAGCATTTT,CASSSVIGGFNQPQHF
TRBV4-1,16,TRBJ1-1,TRBD1,-,TGCGCCAGCAGCCCATCGAACAACAGGGGCCGTACTGAAGCTTTCTTT,CASSPSNNRGRTEAFF
TRBV10-2,16,TRBJ2-3,TRBD2,-,TGCGCCGTCTTAGGGACTAGCGGGAGCCCCACAGATACGCAGTATTTT,CAVLGTSGSPTDTQYF
TRBV7-6,15,TRBJ1-2,-,-,TGTGCCAGCAGCACAGAAAGGGACGGTGGACATGGCTACACCTTC,CASSTERDGGHGYTF
TRBV11-2,12,TRBJ2-2,-,-,TGTGCCAGCAGGGAAGACACCGGGGAGCTGTTTTTT,CASREDTGELFF
TRBV7-6,13,TRBJ2-7,-,-,TGTGCCAGCAGCCCCTTACAGTTGGACGAGCAGTACTTC,CASSPLQLDEQYF